This T cell receptor beta chain emerged from a study of blood T cell repertoires in COVID-19. CDR3 size: 14 residues. CDR1 is MNHEY and CDR2 is SVGAGI in the germline V gene. The V and J ends lost 6 bases and 8 bases respectively, with 16 bases between them. Method: immunoSEQ multiplex PCR; TCRdb's copy keeps in-frame clones and lacks some. The top ten clones hold around 6.6% of a sample with under 85,000 clones, around 90% of them seen once. This chain connects TRBV6-5 to TRBJ2-2, with D possibly TRBD1 on 7 matching bases. The sample was peripheral blood. The clonotype was recovered from a man aged 65-85 years with acute or convalescent COVID-19. The CDR3 is CASSDRRGQGELFF. For the CDR3, the DNA is TGTGCCAGCAGCGACCGGAGGGGGCAAGGGGAGCTGTTTTTT.